Presented here are 10 T cell receptor beta chains from one specimen sequenced in a study of graft-versus-host responses after intestinal transplantation (dated by TCRdb to about 2021). The library was prepared using the immunoSEQ multiplex PCR assay. TCRdb took this table from immuneACCESS and kept in-frame rearrangements with V and J called. Such tables lack part of the clones; where checked against another copy, unresolved V genes explain under half of the gap, and the rest is unexplained. Recorded for this sample are around 100,000 clones; less than 90% of them occurred a single time. Roughly 0.97% of the sample belongs to the ten largest clones. No antigens are known for them. The time point label of this sample denotes: cells obtained before transplantation from donor or recipient. The sample consisted of unstimulated CD4+ T cells sorted from spleen or lymph node cells, taken before transplant. Every receptor here comes from a human donor who was the organ donor for an intestinal transplant.

This chain uses TRBV7-9 with TRBJ2-3; TRBD2 matches 12 bases. Germline V lookup: CDR1 SEHNR, CDR2 FQNEAQ (reference sequence). Germline trimming cut 5 bases from V and 2 bases from J; bases unmatched to any gene: 2. This CDR3 has 15 residues. This chain's CDR3 is CASSRTSGNTDTQYF. In nucleotides, the CDR3 is TGTGCCAGCAGCCGGACTAGCGGGAACACAGATACGCAGTATTTT.

This chain joins TRBV28 and TRBJ1-2; D possibly corresponds to TRBD1 (5 bases). Germline CDR1 is MDHEN and CDR2 is SYDVKM. The V end was cut by 6 bases, the J end by 3 bases, with 20 bases between. This CDR3 has 16 amino acids. The CDR3 protein is CASSPKGPFRDYGYTF. The CDR3 nucleotides read TGTGCCAGCAGCCCCAAGGGGCCCTTTAGGGACTATGGCTACACCTTC.

V and J are TRBV7-6 and TRBJ2-3; D not resolved. Between the trimmed V and J ends, which lost 5 bases and 2 bases, there was a span of 17 bases. The CDR3 extends over 16 amino acids. CDR1 and CDR2 from the germline V gene are SGHVS and FNYEAQ. The CDR3 reads CASSPVGLLITDTQYF. The CDR3 coding sequence is TGTGCCAGCAGCCCAGTCGGCCTTTTGATCACAGATACGCAGTATTTT.

The chain is built from TRBV25-1 and TRBJ1-1; D gene ambiguous. This CDR3 comprises 14 residues. V dropped 7 bases and J dropped 3 bases, with 15 bases sitting between them. Germline V gives CDR1 MGHDK, CDR2 SYGVNS. CDR3 in amino acids: CASIRTGWDTEAFF. The CDR3 bases are TGTGCCAGCATTAGAACGGGGTGGGACACTGAAGCTTTCTTT.

The count of this clone is one. J is TRBJ1-5 and V is TRBV5-6, with D unclear. Germline CDR1 reads SGHDT; CDR2 reads YYEEEE. CDR3 length: 14 amino acids. V dropped 2 bases and J dropped 5 bases, with 11 bases sitting between them. CDR3 sequence reads: CASSFGVWDQPQHF. Here the CDR3 DNA reads TGTGCCAGCAGCTTCGGGGTTTGGGATCAGCCCCAGCATTTT.

The chain links TRBV4-1 to TRBJ2-3, with 8 bases that match TRBD2. V lost 4 bases, J lost 6 bases, and 12 bases stayed unmatched. The CDR3 has 16 residues. Germline CDR1 MGHRA, CDR2 YSYEKL. CDR3 in amino acids: CASSRFGGALGDTQYF. In DNA, the CDR3 is TGCGCCAGCAGCCGGTTCGGGGGGGCCCTAGGGGATACGCAGTATTTT.

This chain uses TRBV4-2 with TRBJ1-2, with D possibly being TRBD1 (5 bases). Trimming removed 4 bases from V and 5 bases from J, with 14 bases in between. The CDR3 is 14 residues long. CDR1 is LGHNA, CDR2 YNFKEQ, per germline. CDR3: CASSRLDSAYGYTF. CDR3 nucleotide sequence: TGTGCCAGCAGCCGACTAGACAGCGCTTATGGCTACACCTTC.

The rearrangement uses TRBV30 and TRBJ2-5; D gene unclear. Germline-derived CDR1 and CDR2 are GTSNPN and SVGIG (reference sequence). V was clipped by 0 bases and J by 7 bases, with 9 bases between them. The CDR3 is made up of 12 amino acids. The chain's CDR3 is CAWSVGSGTQYF. CDR3 in DNA: TGTGCCTGGAGTGTGGGTTCAGGGACCCAGTACTTC.

CDR3 in DNA: TGTGCCAGCGGGACGGGGGGATCCTACGAGCAGTACTTC. Its protein is CASGTGGSYEQYF. The genes are TRBV5-4 and TRBJ2-7; 7 nucleotides match TRBD2. V gave up 7 bases and J gave up 1 base; unmatched junction bases: 5. The germline CDR1 and CDR2 sequences are SGHNT and YYREEE (reference sequence). The CDR3 is 13 residues long.

V is TRBV27 and J is TRBJ2-5, with 7 bases matching TRBD1. Germline CDR1 is MNHEY and CDR2 is SMNVEV (reference sequence). CDR3 length: 13 residues. J gave up 1 base and V 4 bases, and 0 bases lay outside the gene matches. CDR3 region: CASSWTGQETQYF. The DNA of the CDR3 is TGTGCCAGCAGTTGGACAGGCCAAGAGACCCAGTACTTC.